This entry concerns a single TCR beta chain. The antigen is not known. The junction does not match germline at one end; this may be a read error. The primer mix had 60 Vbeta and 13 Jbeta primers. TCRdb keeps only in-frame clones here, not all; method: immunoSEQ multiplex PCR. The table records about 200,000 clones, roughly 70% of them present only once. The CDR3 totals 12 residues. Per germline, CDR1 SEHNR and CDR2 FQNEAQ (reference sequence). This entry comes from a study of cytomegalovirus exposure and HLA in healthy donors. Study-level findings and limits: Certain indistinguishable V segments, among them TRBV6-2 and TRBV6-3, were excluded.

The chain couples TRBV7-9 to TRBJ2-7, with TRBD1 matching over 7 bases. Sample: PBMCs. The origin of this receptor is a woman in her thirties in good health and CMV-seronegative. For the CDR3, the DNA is TGTTCCAGCAGCTCAACAGGGGACGAGCAGTACTTC. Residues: CSSSSTGDEQYF.